This TCR beta chain was found in a study of blood T cell repertoires in COVID-19. Looking at the study overall: Acute and convalescent COVID-19 specimens originated in the United States, Italy and Spain.

Some clones are missing from TCRdb's copy, which holds only in-frame ones; the method was immunoSEQ multiplex PCR. The sample holds a few hundred thousand clones, around 87% seen once. V lost 1 base and J 4 bases, leaving 14 bases between the germline ends. The CDR3 covers 15 residues. Germline loops: CDR1 SGHRS, CDR2 YFSETQ. V is TRBV5-1 and J is TRBJ1-1, with unresolved D. The receptor was isolated from a woman aged 25 to 39 with COVID-19, enrolled during active disease. Sequenced input: peripheral blood. CDR3 protein: CASSLFLRSGTEAFF. CDR3 sequence (DNA): TGCGCCAGCAGCTTGTTTCTCCGTTCGGGCACTGAAGCTTTCTTT.